The clone carrying this T cell receptor beta chain showed up just once. Noted time point: after neoadjuvant nivolumab, at surgical resection. Patients had HPV-negative, locally advanced oral cavity squamous cell carcinoma. Analysis of PBMCs was direct, with no culture step. The sample originates from a study of neoadjuvant anti-PD-1 for oral cavity cancer. The CDR3 has 13 amino acids. The germline V gene has CDR1 LNHDA and CDR2 SQIVND (reference sequence). V was trimmed by 6 bases and J by 1 base, leaving 9 bases between them. Here immunoSEQ multiplex PCR was the method, and the copy in TCRdb shows in-frame clones only, minus some. Of about 14,000 clones listed, 60% to 75% were seen once; the top ten hold roughly 2%.

This chain connects TRBV19 to TRBJ1-1; D possibly corresponds to TRBD1 (5 bases). This TCR was sampled from a person between 40 and 80 years old with oral cavity squamous cell carcinoma. This material consisted of PBMCs, taken after nivolumab (anti-PD-1) treatment. The CDR3 sequence: CASSPGPNTEAFF. DNA of the CDR3: TGTGCCAGTAGCCCAGGGCCGAACACTGAAGCTTTCTTT.